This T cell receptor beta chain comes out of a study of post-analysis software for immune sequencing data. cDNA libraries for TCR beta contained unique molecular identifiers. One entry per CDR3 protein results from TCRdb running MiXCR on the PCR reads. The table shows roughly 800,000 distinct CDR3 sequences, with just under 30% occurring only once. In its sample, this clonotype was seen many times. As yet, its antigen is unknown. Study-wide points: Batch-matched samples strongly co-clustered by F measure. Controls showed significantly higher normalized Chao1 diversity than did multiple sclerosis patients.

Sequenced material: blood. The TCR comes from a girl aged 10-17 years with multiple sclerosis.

CDR3 in DNA: TGTGCCAGCAGTCCGTCGGGGGGCTACGAGCAGTACTTC. This encodes CASSPSGGYEQYF. The chain uses TRBV28 and TRBJ2-7, with TRBD2 identical over 7 bases. V was pared by 5 bases and J by 3 bases, with 4 bases of the junction left unmatched. The V gene's germline CDR1 is MDHEN and CDR2 SYDVKM. The CDR3 sequence is 13 residues long. Drawing the rest from reference TRBV28 and TRBJ2-7, the complete variable domain is DVKVTQSSRYLVKRTGEKVFLECVQDMDHENMFWYRQDPGLGLRLIYFSYDVKMKEKGDIPEGYSVSREKKERFSLILESASTNQTSMYLCASSPSGGYEQYFGPGTRLTVT.